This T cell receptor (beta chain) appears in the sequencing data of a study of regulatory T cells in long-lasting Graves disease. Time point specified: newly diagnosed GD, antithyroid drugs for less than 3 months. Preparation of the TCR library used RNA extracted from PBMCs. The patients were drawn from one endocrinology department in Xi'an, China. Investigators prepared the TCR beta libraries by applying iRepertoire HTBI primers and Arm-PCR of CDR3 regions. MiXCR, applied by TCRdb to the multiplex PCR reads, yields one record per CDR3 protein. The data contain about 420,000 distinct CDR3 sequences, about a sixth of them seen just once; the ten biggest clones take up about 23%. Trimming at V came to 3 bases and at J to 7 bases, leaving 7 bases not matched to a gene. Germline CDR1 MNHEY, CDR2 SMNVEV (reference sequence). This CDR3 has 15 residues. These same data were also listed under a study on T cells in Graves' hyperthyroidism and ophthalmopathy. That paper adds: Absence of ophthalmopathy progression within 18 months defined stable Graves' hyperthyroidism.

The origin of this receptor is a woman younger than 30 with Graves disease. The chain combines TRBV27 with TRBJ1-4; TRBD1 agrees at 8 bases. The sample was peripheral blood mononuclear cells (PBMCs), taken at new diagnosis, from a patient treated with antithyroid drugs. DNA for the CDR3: TGTGCCAGCAGTTTCGCAGGGGGCTTGTTTGAAAAACTGTTTTTT. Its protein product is CASSFAGGLFEKLFF.